What follows describes a single T cell receptor (beta chain). The CDR3 covers 15 residues. V was pared by 4 bases and J by 11 bases, with 12 bases of the junction left unmatched. Germline V lookup: CDR1 SGDLS, CDR2 YYNGEE. Each participant gave around 10 milliliters of peripheral blood. This specimen comes from a study of type 1 and type 2 diabetes patients. On the study more broadly: Magnetic bead positive selection isolated CD4+ or CD8+ T cells from PBMCs.

PCR was run on genomic DNA. Amplification of the beta chain CDR3 used 30 forward and 13 reverse multiplex primers. One entry per CDR3 protein results from TCRdb running MiXCR on the multiplex PCR reads. The sample has approximately 260,000 distinct CDR3 sequences, 47% seen once. The specimen was peripheral blood mononuclear cells (PBMCs). The TCR comes from a man between 18 and 35 years old with type 2 diabetes. The chain employs TRBV9 and TRBJ1-6, with 7 nucleotides matching TRBD1. The CDR3 region is CASSSQGEESAPLHF. CDR3 nucleotides: TGTGCCAGCAGCTCTCAGGGGGAAGAATCGGCACCCCTCCACTTT.